This T cell receptor (beta chain) appears in the sequencing data of a study of T-cell reconstitution after alpha-beta-depleted transplantation in children. The CDR3 runs to 13 residues. Germline CDR1 and CDR2: SQVTM and ANQGSEA. The V and J ends lost 6 bases and 5 bases, in that order; junction bases with no gene match: 7. For TCRbeta, the library was prepared with unique molecular identifiers. Via MiXCR, TCRdb re-called the PCR reads, giving one row per CDR3 protein. The table shows fewer than 150,000 distinct CDR3 sequences, with about a tenth occurring only once. Study results and limitations: T-cell counts and diversity at one year post-transplant came mainly from newly produced T cells.

A word on this clonotype: Its antigen is as yet unknown.

This chain uses TRBV29-1 with TRBJ2-5; 9 positions agree with TRBD1. This receptor was identified in a girl under three years old who had a stem cell transplant for combined immunodeficiency, so the T cells may come from the graft donor. This specimen consisted of PBMCs, mostly from graft donor cells, obtained 180 days after TCRalphabeta/CD19-depleted stem cell transplant. CDR3: CSVGQGTSETQYF. The CDR3 DNA is TGCAGCGTCGGACAGGGGACGTCGGAGACCCAGTACTTC.